These 27 T cell receptor beta chains originate from one sample sequenced in a study of beta chain features in type 1 diabetes (dated by TCRdb to the late 2010s). The library was produced with the immunoSEQ multiplex PCR assay. The entire amount of isolated RNA was reverse transcribed using the High Capacity cDNA Reverse Transcription Kit, so the sequenced TCRB transcripts were expressed ones. The clones in this table, taken by TCRdb from immuneACCESS, are in-frame only. Not every clone is retained; where verified, under half of the shortfall comes from an unresolved V gene, and the cause of the rest is unknown. Across this sample there are almost 350,000 clones, with about a tenth seen only once. In total, the top ten clones hold 1% of the sample. For these receptors, no antigen is known. The study at large found these results: In all four CD4+ subsets, TCRB CDR3 length was moderately but significantly shorter in type 1 diabetes patients.

Sequencing was performed on central memory CD4+ T cells from blood. These receptors all stem from a man between 25 and 39 years old with type 1 diabetes.

J is TRBJ1-6 and V is TRBV7-9; D is unresolved. Trimming removed 3 bases at V and 14 bases at J, with 11 bases between. Germline-derived CDR1 and CDR2 are SEHNR and FQNEAQ (reference sequence). This CDR3 is 12 amino acids long. The CDR3 coding sequence is TGTGCCAGCAGCTTCGGGGTGGGGTCCCTCCACTTT. It translates to CASSFGVGSLHF. Using reference TRBV7-9 and TRBJ1-6 for the parts outside the CDR3, the full variable domain is DTGVSQNPRHKITKRGQNVTFRCDPISEHNRLYWYRQTLGQGPEFLTYFQNEAQLEKSRLLSDRFSAERPKGSFSTLEIQRTEQGDSAMYLCASSFGVGSLHFGNGTRLTVT.

This clone was observed a few times. The chain has TRBV7-7 and TRBJ1-1; 7 bases are a match to TRBD1. Germline lookup yields CDR1 SSHAT and CDR2 FNYEAQ (reference sequence). There are 21 residues in the CDR3. The trim removed 0 bases at V and 0 bases at J, leaving 19 bases unmatched. CDR3 amino acids: CASSLAGTESVLRVVNTEAFF. For the CDR3, the DNA is TGTGCCAGCAGCTTAGCCGGGACAGAGTCTGTGCTCCGTGTTGTGAACACTGAAGCTTTCTTT.

The J gene is TRBJ2-3, the V gene TRBV28, with no clear D. The CDR3 has 13 residues. Germline CDR1 is MDHEN and CDR2 is SYDVKM. V was cut by 10 bases and J by 2 bases, with 13 bases left in between. This CDR3 reads CATARDSTDTQYF. The CDR3 region has the DNA TGTGCCACCGCAAGGGATTCCACAGATACGCAGTATTTT.

The chain has TRBV6-5 and TRBJ2-2; D might be TRBD2 (5 bases). CDR1 and CDR2 (germline): MNHEY, SVGAGI. The CDR3 sequence is 15 residues long. V lost 8 bases to trimming and J lost 4 bases, with 17 bases between them. The CDR3 protein is CASHEELSGTGELFF. The CDR3 DNA sequence: TGTGCCAGCCACGAGGAATTGAGCGGCACCGGGGAGCTGTTTTTT.

This clone was seen only a few times. J is TRBJ2-4 and V is TRBV10-3, with 8 bases matching TRBD2. There are 14 residues in the CDR3. V shed 0 bases, J shed 5 bases, and the junction held 0 bases outside the gene matches. CDR1 is ENHRY and CDR2 is SYGVKD in the germline V gene. The CDR3 region has the DNA TGTGCCATCAGTGAGTCCGGGGGGGAAAACATTCAGTACTTC. It translates to CAISESGGENIQYF.

This clone came up a few times. The gene calls are TRBV7-2 and TRBJ1-2, with 8 bases lining up with TRBD1. Germline CDR1 SGHTA, CDR2 FQGNSA. The CDR3 is 14 residues long. Trimming removed 4 bases from V and 8 bases from J; junction bases left unmatched: 9. This chain's CDR3 is CASSSSQGAQGYTF. The DNA for the CDR3 is TGTGCCAGCAGCTCCTCCCAGGGGGCGCAAGGCTACACCTTC.

This clone came up a few times. CDR3 in amino acids: CASSVLGGAQYF. DNA for the CDR3: TGTGCCAGCAGCGTACTAGGGGGTGCGCAGTATTTT. The chain joins TRBV11-2 to TRBJ2-3; weak D call: TRBD1 (6 bases). This CDR3 is 12 amino acids long. Trimming cost V 5 bases and J 10 bases, with 13 bases left between them. The germline CDR1 and CDR2 sequences are SGHAT and FQNNGV.

This chain uses TRBV11-2 with TRBJ1-3; D perhaps matches TRBD1 (5 bases). The germline gives CDR1 SGHAT, CDR2 FQNNGV. This CDR3 region has 15 residues. V was clipped by 1 base and J by 2 bases, with 9 bases between them. The CDR3 region is CASSLGQRPGNTIYF. DNA of the CDR3: TGTGCCAGCAGCTTAGGACAGAGACCTGGAAACACCATATATTTT.

The chain combines TRBV11-2 with TRBJ2-7; 7 bases align to TRBD1. The trim removed 5 bases at V and 3 bases at J, leaving 10 bases unmatched. The CDR3 extends over 15 amino acids. Germline V gene data show CDR1 as SGHAT and CDR2 as FQNNGV. For the CDR3, the DNA is TGTGCCAGCAGCGACTCGACAGGGAAGCTCTACGAGCAGTACTTC. Encoded protein: CASSDSTGKLYEQYF.

This clone has just a few counts. The sample contains more than one DNA sequence encoding this CDR3. This sequence joins TRBV7-9 and TRBJ2-3; a weak D match, TRBD1 (5 bases). Germline loops: CDR1 SEHNR, CDR2 FQNEAQ (reference sequence). This CDR3 spans 14 amino acids. V was trimmed by 5 bases and J by 2 bases, leaving 11 bases between them. The CDR3, as DNA: TGTGCCAGCAGCCTCGCAGGGCCCACAGATACGCAGTATTTT. Protein: CASSLAGPTDTQYF.

This clone turned up a few times. The V and J genes are TRBV13 and TRBJ1-2; no firm D call. V shed 5 bases and J shed 2 bases, with 12 bases lying between them. The CDR3 sequence is 14 residues long. Germline assignment: CDR1 PRHDT and CDR2 FYEKMQ (reference sequence). DNA of the CDR3: TGTGCCAGCAGCCGAGCCCCTGGAAACTATGGCTACACCTTC. Its translation: CASSRAPGNYGYTF.

In its sample, this clone was seen once. The chain joins TRBV11-2 to TRBJ2-5; 8 positions agree with TRBD2. CDR1 and CDR2 from the germline V gene are SGHAT and FQNNGV. Germline trimming cut 2 bases from V and 2 bases from J; bases unmatched to any gene: 10. The CDR3 has 17 amino acids. The CDR3 is CASSLSGGGLSQETQYF. The DNA of the CDR3 is TGTGCCAGCAGCTTATCTGGCGGGGGGCTATCACAAGAGACCCAGTACTTC.

The CDR3 here is CATRRENTEAFF. The CDR3 DNA follows: TGTGCCACTCGTAGAGAAAACACTGAAGCTTTCTTT. The chain links TRBV2 to TRBJ1-1; no reliable D call. The CDR3 is made up of 12 amino acids. Per germline, CDR1 SNHLY and CDR2 FYNNEI. V lost 10 bases and J 2 bases, leaving 11 bases between the germline ends.

CDR3 region: CASSMNRGRPETQYF. The CDR3 DNA sequence: TGTGCCAGTAGTATGAACAGGGGGCGCCCTGAGACCCAGTACTTC. The chain has TRBV19 and TRBJ2-5; 9 bases are shared with TRBD1. Germline V lookup: CDR1 LNHDA, CDR2 SQIVND (reference sequence). V dropped 3 bases and J dropped 5; count of bases not matched to a gene: 7. The CDR3 is made up of 15 amino acids.

V usage is TRBV19 and J usage is TRBJ2-1; TRBD2 might be the D (6 bases). Germline CDR1 reads LNHDA; CDR2 reads SQIVND (reference sequence). Trimming left V 7 bases short and J 3 bases short, with 10 bases between. The CDR3 loop spans 13 amino acids. Here the CDR3 reads CASNQGLYNEQFF. CDR3 DNA: TGTGCCAGTAACCAGGGACTCTACAATGAGCAGTTCTTC.

V is TRBV7-2 and J is TRBJ2-4; 7 bases match TRBD1. Trimming at V came to 7 bases and at J to 7 bases, leaving 10 bases not matched to a gene. The CDR3 spans 14 residues. CDR1 and CDR2 (germline): SGHTA, FQGNSA. CDR3 nucleotide sequence: TGTGCCAGCACCCTGGACAGGACGGCTAACATTCAGTACTTC. Protein sequence: CASTLDRTANIQYF.

In this sample, this clone turned up a few times. At one end the junction does not follow the germline gene, possibly because of a read error. V is TRBV7-7 and J is TRBJ1-4; D not certain. Germline-derived CDR1 and CDR2 are SSHAT and FNYEAQ (reference sequence). This CDR3 spans 13 amino acids. Here the CDR3 reads CASSLNPGEKLFF. CDR3 nucleotides: TGTGCTAGCAGCTTAAATCCAGGCGAAAAACTGTTTTTT.

The count of this clone is one. Other DNA sequences from this sample encode an identical CDR3 as well. The chain links TRBV7-9 to TRBJ1-2; no definite D call. CDR3 size: 14 residues. Trimming stripped 3 bases from V and 4 bases from J, with 12 bases between. The germline CDR1 and CDR2 sequences are SEHNR and FQNEAQ (reference sequence). The CDR3 spells CASSLDRSGYGYTF. The CDR3, as DNA: TGTGCCAGCAGCTTGGACCGATCCGGCTATGGCTACACCTTC.

J is TRBJ2-3 and V is TRBV29-1; no clear D. Germline values: CDR1 SQVTM, CDR2 ANQGSEA. The V gene lost 4 bases and the J gene lost 3 bases, with 5 bases spanning the gap. This CDR3 is 11 amino acids long. The CDR3 region has the DNA TGCAGCGTTGTTGAAACAGATACGCAGTATTTT. Residues: CSVVETDTQYF.

This clone appeared many times. As DNA, the CDR3 is TGTGCCAGCAGCTTAGCGGACACAGATACGCAGTATTTT. Protein sequence: CASSLADTDTQYF. This sequence joins TRBV7-2 and TRBJ2-3; no reliable D call. Per germline, CDR1 SGHTA and CDR2 FQGNSA. V dropped 0 bases and J dropped 2 bases, with 3 bases sitting between them. The CDR3 runs 13 residues.

The rearrangement links TRBV18 to TRBJ2-3; D assignment may be TRBD1 or TRBD2 (5 bases each). CDR1 is KGHSH, CDR2 LQKENI, per germline. CDR3 size: 14 residues. V was cut by 0 bases and J by 9 bases, with 13 bases left in between. CDR3 region: CASSPPPGDVTQYF. The CDR3 nucleotides read TGTGCCAGCTCACCACCCCCCGGGGACGTGACGCAGTATTTT.

This clone showed up just a few times. This chain links TRBV30 with TRBJ2-3, with TRBD2 as a possible D gene (6 bases). The germline CDR1 and CDR2 sequences are GTSNPN and SVGIG (reference sequence). This CDR3 region has 15 residues. V was shortened by 5 bases and J by 0 bases, with 15 bases between the two germline ends. CDR3 residues: CAWGGLSPSTDTQYF. For the CDR3, the DNA is TGTGCCTGGGGCGGACTATCCCCTAGCACAGATACGCAGTATTTT.

The chain joins TRBV2 to TRBJ2-7, with 10 bases lining up with TRBD1. The CDR3 is 13 amino acids. The germline V gene has CDR1 SNHLY and CDR2 FYNNEI. J lost 1 base, V lost 11 bases, and 5 bases had no gene match. CDR3 protein: CAGGGQGSYEQYF. CDR3 DNA: TGTGCCGGAGGGGGACAGGGGTCCTACGAGCAGTACTTC.

This clone was seen a handful of times. This chain connects TRBV7-9 to TRBJ1-1, with no clear D. V was clipped by 5 bases and J by 6 bases, with 13 bases between them. From germline, CDR1 is SEHNR and CDR2 FQNEAQ (reference sequence). The CDR3 is 13 residues long. For the CDR3, the DNA is TGTGCCAGCAGCCGAAGGGCTGACGCTGAAGCTTTCTTT. It yields the protein CASSRRADAEAFF.

V usage is TRBV28 and J usage is TRBJ1-2, with D possibly being TRBD1 (5 bases). There are 13 residues in the CDR3. The germline CDR1 and CDR2 sequences are MDHEN and SYDVKM. Trimming pared 2 bases from V and 4 bases from J, leaving 8 bases between. The CDR3 DNA reads TGTGCCAGCAGTTTAGAAGGGACCTATGGCTACACCTTC. It codes for CASSLEGTYGYTF.

This sequence joins TRBV18 and TRBJ2-2; the D gene is possibly TRBD1 (5 bases). There are 16 residues in the CDR3. Per germline, CDR1 KGHSH and CDR2 LQKENI. Between the trimmed V and J ends, which lost 1 base and 1 base, there was a span of 10 bases. This CDR3 reads CASSPLLGVNTGELFF. The CDR3 DNA is TGTGCCAGCTCACCACTTTTAGGGGTGAACACCGGGGAGCTGTTTTTT.

This clone was observed a handful of times. The chain has TRBV25-1 and TRBJ1-1; D not resolved. V lost 6 bases and J 3 bases, leaving 20 bases between the germline ends. Germline V CDR1 and CDR2: MGHDK, SYGVNS. The CDR3 is 16 residues long. The CDR3: CASSPSPTWGYTEAFF. In DNA, the CDR3 is TGTGCCAGCAGCCCCAGCCCAACGTGGGGATACACTGAAGCTTTCTTT. The entire variable domain, with the rest obtained from reference TRBV25-1 and TRBJ1-1, is as follows: EADIYQTPRYLVIGTGKKITLECSQTMGHDKMYWYQQDPGMELHLIHYSYGVNSTEKGDLSSESTVSRIRTEHFPLTLESARPSHTSQYLCASSPSPTWGYTEAFFGQGTRLTVV.